The 13 T cell receptor beta chains presented below share a single source sample, sequenced in a study of graft-versus-host responses after intestinal transplantation. Libraries were prepared by immunoSEQ multiplex PCR; TCRdb keeps only in-frame clonotypes and omits some of them. There are some 90,000 clones in the sample; 85% to 95% occur only once, and 5% to 6.5% lies in the top ten. Antigens for these TCRs are unknown. This material consisted of unstimulated CD8+ T cells sorted from spleen or lymph node cells, taken before intestinal transplant. These receptors came from a human donor who received an intestinal transplant.

This rearrangement joins TRBV19 to TRBJ1-2, with unresolved D. V lost 5 bases to trimming and J lost 5 bases, with 9 bases between them. The CDR3 spans 12 residues. Per the germline V gene, CDR1 is LNHDA and CDR2 is SQIVND (reference sequence). In DNA form, the CDR3 reads TGTGCCAGTAGTGCGGGAGGATATGGCTACACCTTC. Its protein product is CASSAGGYGYTF.

The chain employs TRBV5-1 and TRBJ2-3, with TRBD2 identical over 11 bases. V lost 4 bases and J lost 0; bases outside the gene matches: 4. CDR3 length: 16 residues. Germline-derived CDR1 and CDR2 are SGHRS and YFSETQ. CDR3 in DNA: TGCGCCAGCAGCCTCGGGACTAGCGGTAGCACAGATACGCAGTATTTT. This gives the protein CASSLGTSGSTDTQYF.

This chain links TRBV6-5 with TRBJ2-3; D possibly corresponds to TRBD2 (6 bases). Germline CDR1 MNHEY, CDR2 SVGAGI. The CDR3 is made up of 15 amino acids. Trimming took 6 bases from V and 0 from J, leaving 13 bases between them. This CDR3 is CASSPEAGSTDTQYF. CDR3 DNA sequence: TGTGCCAGCAGCCCCGAGGCGGGGAGCACAGATACGCAGTATTTT.

This chain uses TRBV19 with TRBJ1-2, with unresolved D. V lost 6 bases, J lost 2 bases, and 10 bases lay in between. Germline CDR1 and CDR2: LNHDA and SQIVND (reference sequence). The CDR3 has 13 amino acids. The CDR3 DNA reads TGTGCCAGTAGCCCTGGACCGAACTATGGCTACACCTTC. Translating gives CASSPGPNYGYTF.

This clone was seen just once. This sequence joins TRBV27 and TRBJ1-2; TRBD1 matches at 7 bases. This CDR3 comprises 17 residues. Trimming took 4 bases from V and 9 from J; bases not matched to a gene: 20. Germline-derived CDR1 and CDR2 are MNHEY and SMNVEV (reference sequence). In DNA form, the CDR3 reads TGTGCCAGCAGTTCCTCCGAACCTGACAGGGTCCGGGGTCGCTACACCTTC. It is translated as CASSSSEPDRVRGRYTF.

V usage is TRBV7-9 and J usage is TRBJ1-5; D is uncertain. CDR3 length: 14 amino acids. Germline CDR1 is SEHNR and CDR2 is FQNEAQ (reference sequence). V was trimmed by 1 base and J by 4 bases, leaving 8 bases between them. The CDR3 DNA sequence: TGTGCCAGCAGCTTAGTGGCGGGGAATCAGCCCCAGCATTTT. Translation: CASSLVAGNQPQHF.

The chain couples TRBV27 to TRBJ1-2; D is perhaps TRBD1 (6 bases). Germline V gene data show CDR1 as MNHEY and CDR2 as SMNVEV (reference sequence). The CDR3 contains 13 residues. V was shortened by 3 bases and J by 4 bases, with 9 bases between the two germline ends. The CDR3 DNA is TGTGCCAGCAGTTTGGAACAGGGCTATGGCTACACCTTC. It specifies CASSLEQGYGYTF.

This sequence joins TRBV15 and TRBJ2-5; possibly TRBD2 for D (7 bases). CDR1 LNHNV and CDR2 YYDKDF come from the germline V gene (reference sequence). V lost 0 bases and J lost 0, with 17 bases in between. This CDR3 region has 18 residues. The CDR3 here is CATSRETLGGRYQETQYF. The DNA of the CDR3 is TGTGCCACCAGCAGAGAAACCCTCGGGGGGCGGTACCAAGAGACCCAGTACTTC.

The chain is built from TRBV5-4 and TRBJ2-3, with 9 bases fitting TRBD1. The CDR3 has 13 amino acids. V dropped 10 bases and J dropped 2; count of bases not matched to a gene: 5. Germline V CDR1 and CDR2: SGHNT, YYREEE (reference sequence). The CDR3 DNA reads as TGTGCCTTTAGGACAGGGGTCACAGATACGCAGTATTTT. It is translated as CAFRTGVTDTQYF.

J is TRBJ2-2 and V is TRBV27; a possible D gene is TRBD2 (5 bases). The germline V gene has CDR1 MNHEY and CDR2 SMNVEV (reference sequence). V was clipped by 3 bases and J by 4 bases, with 6 bases between them. The CDR3 spans 13 residues. CDR3 sequence reads: CASSFGLTGELFF. The CDR3 DNA reads as TGTGCCAGCAGTTTTGGACTCACCGGGGAGCTGTTTTTT.

This clone was seen just once. The CDR3 coding sequence is TGTGCCAGCAGCCCTGAGGGGAGCTCCTACAATGAGCAGTTCTTC. This translates into CASSPEGSSYNEQFF. V is TRBV7-3 and J is TRBJ2-1; D assignment may be TRBD1 or TRBD2 (5 bases each). Per germline, CDR1 SGHTA and CDR2 FQGTGA. CDR3 size: 15 residues. The V end was cut by 5 bases, the J end by 0 bases, with 11 bases between.

V gene TRBV28 combines with J gene TRBJ2-7, with 7 bases lining up with TRBD2. Germline V lookup: CDR1 MDHEN, CDR2 SYDVKM. Trimming cost V 6 bases and J 0 bases; bases outside gene matches: 14. The CDR3 has 17 residues. The CDR3 reads CASSPPTLALISYEQYF. In DNA form, the CDR3 reads TGTGCCAGCAGCCCTCCCACACTAGCGCTCATCTCCTACGAGCAGTACTTC.

A word on this clone: Its ends do not fully match the called genes, so a read error is possible. The gene calls are TRBV4-1 and TRBJ1-4; perhaps TRBD1 as D (6 bases). Germline loops: CDR1 MGHRA, CDR2 YSYEKL. There are 13 residues in the CDR3. The CDR3 protein is CASSPYVGGGLDF. CDR3 bases: TGCGCCAGCAGCCCCTATGTGGGGGGCGGTCTAGATTTT.